This T cell receptor (beta chain) was identified in a study of shared clonotypes between healthy human individuals. Notes on the study in general: Generally, naive subsets came out with larger estimated richness than memory subsets.

The V gene's germline CDR1 is MNHNY and CDR2 SVGAGI (reference sequence). The V gene end was trimmed by 11 bases and the J gene end by 7 bases; junction bases not matched to a gene: 7. CDR3 size: 13 residues. The assay was run at deep level. Assay used: immunoSEQ multiplex PCR; TCRdb lists only in-frame clones, some missing. The profile covers approximately 2.5 million clones, with approximately 94% appearing a single time and 0.36% taken by the ten largest. This clone came up a few times. Its antigen remains unknown. Healthy HIV-negative adults without recent acute infections or vaccinations served as donors.

The sequence was obtained from a man between 18 and 29 years old in good health. Some clones in this sample may be carry-over from other donors' samples. This sequence joins TRBV6-6 and TRBJ2-2; 10 bases match TRBD1. The source material was naive CD4+ T cells from PBMCs. Subset indicated: CD45RA+ positively selected. DNA for the CDR3: TGTGCCGCCGGAGACAGGGGGCGCGGGGAGCTGTTTTTT. It encodes CAAGDRGRGELFF.